The 20 T cell receptor beta chains below were found in one sample sequenced in a study of tumor-infiltrating lymphocytes in oesophageal squamous cell carcinoma. From the PCR reads, TCRdb called clonotypes with MiXCR, one entry per CDR3 protein. The sample has about 11,000 distinct CDR3 sequences; 40% to 65% are singletons. The sequenced material came from esophageal tumor tissue. The origin of the receptors is a female donor with esophageal squamous cell carcinoma.

This clonotype showed up many times. The chain joins TRBV6-2 or TRBV6-3 to TRBJ1-3; the D is unclear. V gave up 5 bases and J gave up 0 bases, with 5 bases separating them. CDR3 length: 13 amino acids. CDR1 MNHEY and CDR2 SVGEGT come from the germline V gene. CDR3 bases: TGTGCCAGCAGTCCCCACTCTGGAAACACCATATATTTT. Its translation: CASSPHSGNTIYF.

In this sample, this clonotype turned up many times. The chain is built from TRBV11-2 and TRBJ2-5; 8 nucleotides agree with TRBD1. With V trimmed by 5 bases and J by 2 bases, 7 bases remained unmatched. The CDR3 runs to 15 residues. Germline V lookup: CDR1 SGHAT, CDR2 FQNNGV. In nucleotides, the CDR3 is TGTGCCAGCAGCCCAGCAGGGGGCAGACAAGAGACCCAGTACTTC. Translating gives CASSPAGGRQETQYF.

The genes are TRBV7-8 and TRBJ2-3, with 7 bases identical to TRBD1. The DNA end favors TRBJ2-5, so the J call may be wrong. Germline V gene lookup returns CDR1 SGHVS and CDR2 FQNEAQ. The CDR3 loop spans 14 amino acids. The CDR3 spells CASSSVGGRETQYF. The CDR3 region has the DNA TGTGCCAGCAGCTCAGTAGGGGGCAGAGAGACCCAGTACTTC.

A few counts support this clonotype. The chain is built from TRBV7-2 and TRBJ2-3, with no clear D. This CDR3 spans 13 amino acids. V was clipped by 5 bases and J by 4 bases, with 10 bases between them. CDR1 SGHTA and CDR2 FQGNSA come from the germline V gene. The CDR3 here is CASSGNFADTQYF. The CDR3 DNA is TGTGCCAGCAGCGGCAACTTTGCAGATACGCAGTATTTT.

This clonotype is labeled as medium-sized. This chain connects TRBV7-9 to TRBJ1-5; tentatively, D is TRBD1 (6 bases). Deletions cut 4 bases from V and 1 base from J, with 8 bases between. CDR1 and CDR2 from the germline V gene are SEHNR and FQNEAQ (reference sequence). The length of the CDR3 is 14 residues. CDR3 sequence (DNA): TGTGCCAGCAGCTACGGACAGAGCAATCAGCCCCAGCATTTT. Its protein is CASSYGQSNQPQHF.

This clonotype was picked up a small number of times. The chain uses TRBV7-8 and TRBJ1-2; possibly TRBD1 for D (5 bases). Trimming stripped 4 bases from V and 4 bases from J, with 34 bases between. Per germline, CDR1 SGHVS and CDR2 FQNEAQ. This CDR3 region has 21 residues. The CDR3 DNA reads as TGTGCCAGCAGCTCCTATGAATACCCCGGGACGGCCACGACTAAATTCTATGGCTACACCTTC. This gives the protein CASSSYEYPGTATTKFYGYTF.

This clonotype was picked up many times. J is TRBJ2-5 and V is TRBV6-1; TRBD2 matches at 14 bases. The CDR3 sequence is 16 residues long. V trimming: 5 bases; J trimming: 11 bases; junction bases outside the gene matches: 13. Per germline, CDR1 MNHNS and CDR2 SASEGT. CDR3 nucleotide sequence: TGTGCCAGCAGTTATACAGGACTAGCGGGAGGTAATGAGCAGTACTTC. This gives the protein CASSYTGLAGGNEQYF.

This clonotype is classed as medium-sized. A single base separates this from a much larger clone, so it may be a read error. The chain is built from TRBV7-6 and TRBJ2-5; TRBD1 or TRBD2 may be the D gene (6 bases each). Germline V gene sequence: CDR1 SGHVS, CDR2 FNYEAQ. V was trimmed by 5 bases and J by 11 bases, leaving 24 bases between them. The CDR3 totals 15 residues. CDR3 protein: CASSGRQGRYNEQYF. CDR3 sequence (DNA): TGTGCCAGCAGCGGACGGCAGGGGAGGTACAATGAGCAGTACTTC.

The CDR3: CASSLQGTSGNEQFF. CDR3 DNA sequence: TGTGCCAGCAGCTTACAAGGCACTAGCGGCAATGAGCAGTTCTTC. This chain links TRBV7-3 with TRBJ2-5; 8 bases agree with TRBD2. The J call may be wrong; the DNA end is better matched by TRBJ2-1. This CDR3 spans 15 amino acids. Germline V gene sequence: CDR1 SGHTA, CDR2 FQGTGA.

The chain is built from TRBV7-2 and TRBJ2-3; 9 nucleotides line up with TRBD1. The J call could be wrong; TRBJ1-2 is a better fit for the DNA end. CDR1 is SGHTA and CDR2 is FQGNSA in the germline V gene. The CDR3 is made up of 16 amino acids. The CDR3 DNA follows: TGTGCCAGCAGCTTAGGAGGTGGACAGGGGTACTATGGCTACACCTTC. Its protein product is CASSLGGGQGYYGYTF.

The chain combines TRBV6-8 with TRBJ1-1; no clear D gene. CDR1 MNHGY and CDR2 SAAAGT come from the germline V gene. V lost 0 bases and J 3 bases, leaving 5 bases between the germline ends. The CDR3 length is 13 residues. CDR3 DNA sequence: TGTGCCAGCAGTTACTCGACGGACACTGAAGCTTTCTTT. Amino acid sequence: CASSYSTDTEAFF.

Sample share makes this clonotype medium-sized. The chain employs TRBV7-9 and TRBJ2-3; tentative D call: TRBD1 (6 bases). The V end was cut by 2 bases, the J end by 2 bases, with 14 bases between. This CDR3 is built from 16 residues. Germline loops: CDR1 SEHNR, CDR2 FQNEAQ (reference sequence). CDR3 sequence reads: CASSLSRDIYTDTQYF. The CDR3 nucleotides are TGTGCCAGCAGCTTATCCCGGGACATATACACAGATACGCAGTATTTT.

This clonotype has ten or more counts. The rearrangement links TRBV7-9 to TRBJ2-1; 10 bases align to TRBD2. The CDR3 is made up of 16 amino acids. Germline assignment: CDR1 SEHNR and CDR2 FQNEAQ (reference sequence). The CDR3 loop is CVTRRASGRGGNEQFF. The CDR3 region has the DNA TGTGTTACGCGACGGGCTAGCGGGAGAGGGGGGAATGAGCAGTTCTTC.

J is TRBJ2-7 and V is TRBV7-6, with D possibly TRBD1 on 6 matching bases. The CDR3 sequence is 14 residues long. CDR1 is SGHVS and CDR2 is FNYEAQ in the germline V gene. V lost 1 base and J lost 2, with 9 bases in between. The CDR3 DNA follows: TGTGCCAGCAGCTTAGGACAGGTTCCCTACGAGCAGTACTTC. Protein: CASSLGQVPYEQYF. Together with reference TRBV7-6 and TRBJ2-7, the CDR3 gives the full variable domain: GAGVSQSPRYKVTKRGQDVALRCDPISGHVSLYWYRQALGQGPEFLTYFNYEAQQDKSGLPNDRFSAERPEGSISTLTIQRTEQRDSAMYRCASSLGQVPYEQYFGPGTRLTVT.

This clonotype is medium-sized. The CDR3 region has the DNA TGTGCCACCAGTGAACCCGTACTAGCGGGGGGGAGCACAGATACGCAGTATTTT. Its protein is CATSEPVLAGGSTDTQYF. This rearrangement joins TRBV24-1 to TRBJ2-3; TRBD2 agrees at 13 bases. The V gene's germline CDR1 is KGHDR and CDR2 SFDVKD. V lost 4 bases to trimming and J lost 0 bases; unmatched junction nucleotides: 6. CDR3 length: 18 residues.

The gene calls are TRBV12-3 or TRBV12-4 and TRBJ2-1; 8 bases line up with TRBD2. With 5 bases clipped from V and 3 bases from J, the junction kept 24 bases outside the gene matches. This CDR3 is built from 21 residues. The CDR3 loop reads CASSTIRGGISGAVIYNEQFF. The CDR3 DNA reads as TGTGCCAGCAGTACGATTAGAGGGGGAATTAGCGGGGCAGTAATCTACAATGAGCAGTTCTTC.

This clonotype is medium-sized (0.01 to 0.1%). The chain links TRBV24-1 to TRBJ2-3, with D unresolved. V was clipped by 5 bases and J by 4 bases, with 12 bases between them. The CDR3 has 14 residues. The V gene's germline CDR1 is KGHDR and CDR2 SFDVKD. The CDR3 sequence is CATSAAETADTQYF. In DNA, the CDR3 is TGTGCCACCAGTGCTGCAGAGACGGCAGATACGCAGTATTTT.

This clonotype occurred once. The chain couples TRBV7-6 to TRBJ2-3; D not certain. The DNA end lines up better with TRBJ2-7; the J call may be wrong. CDR1 and CDR2 from the germline V gene are SGHVS and FNYEAQ. This CDR3 has 13 amino acids. CDR3 protein: CASSLPAGDEQYF. The CDR3 region has the DNA TGTGCCAGCAGCTTACCGGCCGGCGATGAGCAGTACTTC.

This chain uses TRBV6-8 with TRBJ2-1; D is possibly TRBD1 or TRBD2 (5 bases each). The CDR3 has 12 residues. V was trimmed by 10 bases and J by 10 bases, leaving 17 bases between them. Germline lookup yields CDR1 MNHGY and CDR2 SAAAGT. Here the CDR3 reads CATLDWWGEQFF. For the CDR3, the DNA is TGTGCCACTTTGGACTGGTGGGGGGAGCAGTTCTTC.

This clonotype was found many times. The chain links TRBV10-3 to TRBJ2-5, with TRBD2 identical over 10 bases. Near its end, the DNA agrees better with TRBJ2-7, so the J call may be wrong. The CDR3 contains 17 residues. CDR1 is ENHRY, CDR2 SYGVKD, per germline. The CDR3 loop reads CAISPLAGGPWGYEQYF. Here the CDR3 DNA reads TGTGCCATCAGCCCCTTAGCGGGAGGCCCTTGGGGGTACGAGCAGTACTTC.